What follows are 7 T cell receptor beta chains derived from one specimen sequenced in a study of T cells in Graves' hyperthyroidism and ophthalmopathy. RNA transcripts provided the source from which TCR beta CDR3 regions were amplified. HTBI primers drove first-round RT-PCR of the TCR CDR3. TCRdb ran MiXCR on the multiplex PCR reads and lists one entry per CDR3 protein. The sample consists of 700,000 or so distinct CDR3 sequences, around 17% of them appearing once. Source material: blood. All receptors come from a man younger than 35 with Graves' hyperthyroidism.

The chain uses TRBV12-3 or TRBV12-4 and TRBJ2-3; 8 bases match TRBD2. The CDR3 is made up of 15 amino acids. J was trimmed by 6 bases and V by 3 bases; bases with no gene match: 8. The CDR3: CASSFRRLATDTQYF. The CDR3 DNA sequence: TGTGCCAGCAGTTTTAGAAGACTAGCGACGGATACGCAGTATTTT.

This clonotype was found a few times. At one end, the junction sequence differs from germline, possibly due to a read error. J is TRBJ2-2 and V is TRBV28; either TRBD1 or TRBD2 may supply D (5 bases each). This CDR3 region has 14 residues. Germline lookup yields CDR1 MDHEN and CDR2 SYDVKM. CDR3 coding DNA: TGTGCTAGCACGAGGGGATTACACACCGGGGAGCTGTTTTTT. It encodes CASTRGLHTGELFF.

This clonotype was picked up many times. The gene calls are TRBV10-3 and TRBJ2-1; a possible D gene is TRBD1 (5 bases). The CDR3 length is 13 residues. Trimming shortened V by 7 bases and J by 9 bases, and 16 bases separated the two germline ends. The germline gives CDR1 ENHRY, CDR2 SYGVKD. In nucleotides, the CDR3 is TGTGCCATCACCTCCGAGTATAGGGGTGAGCAGTTCTTC. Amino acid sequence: CAITSEYRGEQFF.

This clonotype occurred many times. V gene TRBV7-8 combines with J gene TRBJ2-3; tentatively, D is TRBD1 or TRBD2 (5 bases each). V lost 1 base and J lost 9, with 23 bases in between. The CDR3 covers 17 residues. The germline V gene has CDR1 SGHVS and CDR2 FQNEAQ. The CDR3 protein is CASSLEGTRPGRLTQYF. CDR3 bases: TGTGCCAGCAGCTTAGAGGGGACCCGTCCCGGAAGATTGACGCAGTATTTT.

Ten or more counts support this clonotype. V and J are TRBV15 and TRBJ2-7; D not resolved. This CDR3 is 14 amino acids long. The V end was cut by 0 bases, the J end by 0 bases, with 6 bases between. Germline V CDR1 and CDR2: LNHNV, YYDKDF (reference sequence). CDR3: CATSREANSYEQYF. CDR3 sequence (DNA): TGTGCCACCAGCAGAGAAGCGAACTCCTACGAGCAGTACTTC.

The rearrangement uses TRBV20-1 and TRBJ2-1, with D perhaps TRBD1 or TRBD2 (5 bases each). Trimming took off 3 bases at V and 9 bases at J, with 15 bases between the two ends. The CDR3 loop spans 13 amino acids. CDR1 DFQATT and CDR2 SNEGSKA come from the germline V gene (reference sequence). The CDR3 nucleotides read TGCAGTGCTAGGAGGGGAACTAGTGTTGAGCAGTTCTTC. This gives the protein CSARRGTSVEQFF.

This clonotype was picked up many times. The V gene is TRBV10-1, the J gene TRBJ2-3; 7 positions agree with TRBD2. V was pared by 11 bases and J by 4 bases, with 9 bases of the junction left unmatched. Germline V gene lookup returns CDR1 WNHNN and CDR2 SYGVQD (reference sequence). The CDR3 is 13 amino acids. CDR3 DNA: TGCGCCGGGGGTGGACTAGTCCCAGATACGCAGTATTTT. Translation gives CAGGGLVPDTQYF.